What follows are 8 T cell receptor beta chains derived from one specimen sequenced in a study of cytomegalovirus exposure and HLA in healthy donors. Assay used: immunoSEQ multiplex PCR; TCRdb lists only in-frame clones, some missing. This table holds fewer than 200,000 clones, roughly 89% found once. The sample was PBMCs. The source of these receptors is a woman aged 25 to 39 in good health and CMV-seronegative.

Here the CDR3 DNA reads TGTGCCAGCAGTTCATTCAGCGGGGAGTCCTACAATGAGCAGTTCTTC. It is translated as CASSSFSGESYNEQFF. This sequence joins TRBV5-4 and TRBJ2-1; TRBD2 matches at 7 bases. The CDR3 covers 16 residues. Germline CDR1 and CDR2: SGHNT and YYREEE (reference sequence). Losses at the gene ends were 5 bases for V and 1 base for J; bases not matched to a gene: 9.

There are a few counts of this clone. The chain links TRBV4-2 to TRBJ1-2; D unresolved. CDR1 is LGHNA, CDR2 YNFKEQ, per germline. Trimming shortened V by 0 bases and J by 2 bases, and 13 bases separated the two germline ends. The length of the CDR3 is 16 residues. The CDR3 reads CASSQDSTMKNYGYTF. DNA for the CDR3: TGTGCCAGCAGCCAAGACTCTACGATGAAGAACTATGGCTACACCTTC.

This clone is a singleton in its sample. J is TRBJ2-3 and V is TRBV11-2, with TRBD2 matching over 7 bases. The ends lost 5 bases at V and 1 base at J; junction bases unmatched: 3. This CDR3 has 14 amino acids. Looked up from germline, CDR1 is SGHAT and CDR2 is FQNNGV. The CDR3 spells CASSDSGRTDTQYF. The CDR3 bases are TGTGCCAGCAGCGATAGCGGGCGCACAGATACGCAGTATTTT.

This clone was observed a single time. V gene TRBV4-3 combines with J gene TRBJ2-1; 10 positions match TRBD2. V shed 0 bases and J 9 bases; nucleotides not matched to a gene: 2. The CDR3 extends over 14 amino acids. Germline V gene sequence: CDR1 LGHNA, CDR2 YSLEER. CDR3 coding DNA: TGCGCCAGCAGCCAAGAAGAGCGGGGGGGTGAGCAGTTCTTC. Translating gives CASSQEERGGEQFF.

With respect to this clone: This is likely a read error, given that the CDR3 carries no conserved phenylalanine or tryptophan at its end. No DNA is shown, since the ends of the CDR3 on it are uncertain; the CDR3 is the one TCRdb lists. The gene calls are TRBV6-6 and TRBJ1-1; the table's D call of TRBD1 was not tested on the DNA. CDR1 is MNHNY and CDR2 is SVGAGI in the germline V gene (reference sequence). The CDR3 numbers 12 amino acids, ends counted. This CDR3 reads CASSFSQGKVAL.

The V call is TRBV19, the J call TRBJ2-5, with D perhaps TRBD1 (5 bases). This CDR3 is built from 15 residues. Per germline, CDR1 LNHDA and CDR2 SQIVND (reference sequence). V was clipped by 3 bases and J by 5 bases, with 16 bases between them. The CDR3 here is CASSISGLAGETQYF. CDR3 nucleotides: TGTGCCAGTAGTATTTCGGGTCTGGCAGGGGAGACCCAGTACTTC.

The rearrangement joins TRBV15 to TRBJ2-7; 12 bases line up with TRBD1. The CDR3 loop spans 12 amino acids. After removal of 8 bases from V and 8 bases from J, the junction contained 4 bases not matched to a gene. Germline V gene sequence: CDR1 LNHNV, CDR2 YYDKDF (reference sequence). Here the CDR3 reads CATRGTGGKQYF. CDR3 nucleotide sequence: TGTGCCACCCGAGGGACAGGGGGCAAGCAGTACTTC.

The chain carries TRBV4-1 and TRBJ2-1, with TRBD2 matching 9 bases. V lost 2 bases and J lost 7; bases outside the gene matches: 9. The CDR3 runs to 16 residues. CDR1 and CDR2 (germline): MGHRA, YSYEKL. CDR3 amino acids: CASSQFGGGADNEQFF. In nucleotides, the CDR3 is TGCGCCAGCAGCCAATTTGGCGGGGGGGCCGATAATGAGCAGTTCTTC.